This T cell receptor (beta chain) was sequenced in a study of blood T cell repertoires in COVID-19. Profiled with immunoSEQ multiplex PCR; TCRdb holds only in-frame clones, not every one. The repertoire holds fewer than 150,000 clones, with roughly four fifths as singletons. This CDR3 is 17 amino acids long. The germline V gene has CDR1 SGHTA and CDR2 FQGTGA. V shed 6 bases, J shed 2 bases, and the junction held 10 bases outside the gene matches. Recovery among Cohort 3 donors was established by two negative PCRs, clearance, or symptom resolution. The sample was PBMCs or T cells enriched from blood (not recorded which). The source of this sequence is a man younger than 45 who had recovered from COVID-19. The chain joins TRBV7-3 to TRBJ2-4; 10 bases are shared with TRBD1. The CDR3 region is CASRLNRDRGTKNIQYF. Written as DNA, the CDR3 is TGTGCCAGCAGACTTAACCGGGACAGGGGAACCAAAAACATTCAGTACTTC.